This T cell receptor beta chain derives from a study of T cells after yellow fever vaccination. MiXCR, applied by TCRdb to the 5' RACE reads, yields one record per CDR3 protein. The table has 200,000 to 250,000 distinct CDR3 sequences, 6.9% seen once. Study conclusions and caveats: Clones that expanded after primary vaccination mostly reappeared after the booster (96% CD4, approximately 89% CD8).

This clonotype was recorded a few times. Antigen: not known. V shed 6 bases and J shed 4 bases, with 11 bases lying between them. CDR3 length: 13 amino acids. Per germline, CDR1 SGHTA and CDR2 FQGTGA. This rearrangement joins TRBV7-3 to TRBJ2-3, with unresolved D. The sample consisted of CD4+ T cells sorted from PBMCs, taken 15 days after the yellow fever booster vaccination. The receptor's source is a man aged 25-40 years who received the YFV17D yellow fever vaccine. CDR3 sequence: CASSYQPPDTQYF. CDR3 in DNA: TGTGCCAGCAGTTACCAACCGCCAGATACGCAGTATTTT.